The rows below give T cell receptor beta chains drawn from one sample of a study of blood T cell repertoires in COVID-19. Assay: immunoSEQ multiplex PCR; the TCRdb copy retains only in-frame clones and omits some. This sample carries 100,000 or so clones, around 83% of them seen once, and the ten largest clones take about 2%. The sequenced sample consisted of peripheral blood. The receptors were gathered from a man in his sixties or seventies with active or convalescent COVID-19. The CDR3 runs from the conserved cysteine through the conserved F or W. D genes are given only for firm matches. Size tells how often a clone was seen (once, few, many) or the class of an expanded clone, and some rows leave it out.

V gene	D gene	clone size	J gene	CDR3 DNA	CDR3 protein
TRBV24-1	TRBD1	NA	TRBJ2-5	TGTGCCACCAGTGATTTGGGGGTCGGGGGACAGGGCTCAGAGACCCAGTACTTC	CATSDLGVGGQGSETQYF
TRBV5-4	TRBD1	few	TRBJ2-6	TGTGCCAGCAGAGCTGGACAGGGGGCCAACTCTGGGGCCAACGTCCTGACTTTC	CASRAGQGANSGANVLTF
TRBV7-9	NA	NA	TRBJ2-5	TGTGCCAGCAGCTCCTTCCCTCTTTTGACGGAGCAAAAAGAGACCCAGTACTTC	CASSSFPLLTEQKETQYF
TRBV30	NA	NA	TRBJ1-2	TGTGCCTGGAGTCCGGGATCCTATGGCTACACCTTC	CAWSPGSYGYTF
TRBV11-2	NA	NA	TRBJ2-7	TGTGCCAGCAGCTTAGGAGGGCTTACCTACGAGCAGTACTTC	CASSLGGLTYEQYF
TRBV28	NA	NA	TRBJ1-2	TGTGCCAGCACGGTGGAGGGAAGGGTCTATGGCTACACCTTC	CASTVEGRVYGYTF
TRBV18	NA	NA	TRBJ1-1	TGTGCCAGCTCGGGGGGTCCGAACACTGAAGCTTTCTTT	CASSGGPNTEAFF
TRBV5-1	NA	NA	TRBJ1-1	TGCGCCAGCAGCTGGCAGGGGACGGGGAACACTGAAGCTTTCTTT	CASSWQGTGNTEAFF
TRBV4-1	NA	NA	TRBJ2-1	TGCGCCAGCAGCCAAGAGGCCAGGAGGGGTGAGCAGTTCTTC	CASSQEARRGEQFF
TRBV29-1	TRBD1	once	TRBJ1-2	TGCAGCGTTGAAAACAGGGGGCGCGGCTACACCTTC	CSVENRGRGYTF
TRBV3-1/TRBV3-2	NA	NA	TRBJ1-2	TGTGCCAGCAGCCAAGATCCGGGGACAAATGGCTACACCTTC	CASSQDPGTNGYTF
TRBV18	NA	NA	TRBJ2-2	TGTGCCAGCTCACCACTCGATACTCCCACCGGGGAGCTGTTTTTT	CASSPLDTPTGELFF
TRBV19	TRBD1	NA	TRBJ1-4	TGTGCCAGTAGTGCCGGACAGGGGAGCTCTGAAAAACTGTTTTTT	CASSAGQGSSEKLFF
TRBV5-1	TRBD1	NA	TRBJ1-1	TGCGCCAGCAGATCGACAGGGGGCACTGAAGCTTTCTTT	CASRSTGGTEAFF
TRBV3-1/TRBV3-2	TRBD2	NA	TRBJ2-1	TGTGCCAGCAGTCTAAACGGACTAGCGGGGGGGCAGGGGCAGTTCTTC	CASSLNGLAGGQGQFF
TRBV6-5	TRBD1	once	TRBJ2-7	TGTGCCAGCGGGGACAGCTGGGAGTACGAGCAGTACTTC	CASGDSWEYEQYF
TRBV6-5	NA	NA	TRBJ1-6	TGTGCCAGCGCGACAGTTTCTAATTCACCCCTCCACTTT	CASATVSNSPLHF
TRBV29-1	NA	few	TRBJ1-2	TGCAGCGTGTGGGACTTGTACTATGGCTACACCTTC	CSVWDLYYGYTF
TRBV28	NA	few	TRBJ2-3	TGTGCCAGCAGTTGGGAGGGCACAGATACGCAGTATTTT	CASSWEGTDTQYF
TRBV7-8	TRBD2	NA	TRBJ2-5	TGTGCCAGCAGTTGGGGTAGCGGGGGCAAACAAGAGACCCAGTACTTC	CASSWGSGGKQETQYF
TRBV3-1/TRBV3-2	TRBD1	few	TRBJ1-2	TGTGCCAGCAGCCTAAGGACAGGACGGGGCTACACCTTC	CASSLRTGRGYTF
TRBV19	TRBD1	NA	TRBJ2-1	TGTGCCAGTAGTAGAACCGGGACAGGTTTTTACAATGAGCAGTTCTTC	CASSRTGTGFYNEQFF
TRBV3-1/TRBV3-2	TRBD1	NA	TRBJ1-3	TGTGCCAGCAGCCAAGATCCTGGGACAGGGATATATTTT	CASSQDPGTGIYF
TRBV5-4	TRBD1	NA	TRBJ1-2	TGTGCCAGCAGCGCCACAGGGGCGCTTGGCTACACCTTC	CASSATGALGYTF
TRBV13	TRBD1	NA	TRBJ1-3	TGTGCCAGCACCCAAAACCAGGGGGCGCGTGGAAACACCATATATTTT	CASTQNQGARGNTIYF
TRBV6-6	NA	NA	TRBJ1-2	TGTGCCAGCAGTTCGCCGGGGGCGGGAGATGGCTACACCTTC	CASSSPGAGDGYTF
TRBV7-2	NA	few	TRBJ1-3	TGTGCCAGCAGCTTCAAGGGGATTGGTGGAAACACCATATATTTT	CASSFKGIGGNTIYF
TRBV29-1	NA	NA	TRBJ2-7	TGCAGCGTCTCCGGGTACCAGACGGGGATGGGTTACGAGCAGTACTTC	CSVSGYQTGMGYEQYF
TRBV30	TRBD1	NA	TRBJ1-6	TGTGCCTGGAGTCCAAAGGGACAGGGTTTATCACCCCTCCACTTT	CAWSPKGQGLSPLHF
TRBV19	TRBD1	once	TRBJ1-6	TGTGCCAGTAGTGGGACAGGGGTCTCCTATAATTCACCCCTCCACTTT	CASSGTGVSYNSPLHF
TRBV11-2	NA	NA	TRBJ2-1	TGTGCCAGCAGACACACCGGCGAGGGGGATGAGCAGTTCTTC	CASRHTGEGDEQFF
TRBV19	NA	once	TRBJ1-1	TGTGCCAGTAACCCTCGGAGGGAGGGGACTGAAGCTTTCTTT	CASNPRREGTEAFF
TRBV4-1	NA	NA	TRBJ1-2	TGCGCCAGCAGCCCCCGCCGAGCGGTTTATGGCTACACCTTC	CASSPRRAVYGYTF
TRBV4-1	NA	once	TRBJ2-7	TGCGCCAGCAGCCAATTGGACACCCCCGGGAGCTCCTACGAGCAGTACTTC	CASSQLDTPGSSYEQYF
TRBV19	NA	NA	TRBJ1-1	TGTGCCAGTAGCCGGTCGGACATTCAGACTGAAGCTTTCTTT	CASSRSDIQTEAFF